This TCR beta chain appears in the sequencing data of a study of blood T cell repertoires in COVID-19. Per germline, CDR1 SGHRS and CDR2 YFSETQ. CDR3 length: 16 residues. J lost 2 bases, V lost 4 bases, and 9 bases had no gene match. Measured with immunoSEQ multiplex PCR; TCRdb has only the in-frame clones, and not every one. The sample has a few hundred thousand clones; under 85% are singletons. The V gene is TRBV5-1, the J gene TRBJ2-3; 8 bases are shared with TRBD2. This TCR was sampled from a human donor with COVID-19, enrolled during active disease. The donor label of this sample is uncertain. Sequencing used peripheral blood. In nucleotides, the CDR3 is TGCGCCAGCAGCCCCGGGGGGGGTACGGTCACAGATACGCAGTATTTT. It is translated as CASSPGGGTVTDTQYF.